Listed below are T cell receptor beta chains from one sample, sequenced in a study of T cell changes during pregnancy in multiple sclerosis. Measured with immunoSEQ multiplex PCR; TCRdb has only the in-frame clones, and not every one. Of about 72,000 clones detected, 80% to 95% appear once; the ten largest clones hold 1.5% to 2%. The source material was peripheral blood, sampled in the first trimester of pregnancy. These receptors came from a female donor in good health, enrolled as a control in a pregnancy study. Both conserved end residues are trimmed from each CDR3. The order of the fields is J gene, V gene, CDR3 length, CDR3 protein.

j_gene: TRBJ2-7
v_gene: TRBV28
len: 11
CDR3aa: ASESSVSYEQY

j_gene: TRBJ1-5
v_gene: TRBV27
len: 14
CDR3aa: ASSLVGTSEDQPQH

j_gene: TRBJ2-7
v_gene: TRBV7-2
len: 13
CDR3aa: ASRDAPGNSYEQY

j_gene: TRBJ1-5
v_gene: TRBV4-1
len: 15
CDR3aa: ASSQLYGQVSNQPQH

j_gene: TRBJ2-1
v_gene: TRBV18
len: 13
CDR3aa: ASSPGLAGVKEQF

j_gene: TRBJ2-5
v_gene: TRBV15
len: 13
CDR3aa: ATSSLTAGSETQY

j_gene: TRBJ1-2
v_gene: TRBV19
len: 12
CDR3aa: ASTPYATNYGYT

j_gene: TRBJ1-2
v_gene: TRBV28
len: 12
CDR3aa: ASSRDTGLGGYT

j_gene: TRBJ2-1
v_gene: TRBV7-2
len: 11
CDR3aa: ASSLTRGAEQF

j_gene: TRBJ1-3
v_gene: TRBV7-8
len: 13
CDR3aa: ASSSRGGGGNTIY

j_gene: TRBJ1-5
v_gene: TRBV30
len: 11
CDR3aa: AWSDRGTQPQH

j_gene: TRBJ1-1
v_gene: TRBV5-6
len: 16
CDR3aa: ASSFFEAAAPLNTEAF

j_gene: TRBJ2-3
v_gene: TRBV6-1
len: 10
CDR3aa: ASSDVTDTQY

j_gene: TRBJ2-5
v_gene: TRBV28
len: 12
CDR3aa: ASSLYRVRETQY

j_gene: TRBJ2-1
v_gene: TRBV5-1
len: 14
CDR3aa: ASSSYQGNLYNEQF

j_gene: TRBJ1-2
v_gene: TRBV27
len: 11
CDR3aa: ASSPVGPYGYT

j_gene: TRBJ2-1
v_gene: TRBV5-1
len: 12
CDR3aa: ASSLRQGAGEQF

j_gene: TRBJ2-4
v_gene: TRBV27
len: 12
CDR3aa: ASSSSGSKNIQY

j_gene: TRBJ1-5
v_gene: TRBV27
len: 12
CDR3aa: ASSPLTGSKPQH

j_gene: TRBJ2-4
v_gene: TRBV5-1
len: 14
CDR3aa: ASSLEVQGGGDIQY

j_gene: TRBJ2-5
v_gene: TRBV28
len: 13
CDR3aa: ASSSYSSDPETQY

j_gene: TRBJ1-5
v_gene: TRBV18
len: 13
CDR3aa: ASSRSTGDSQPQH

j_gene: TRBJ2-2
v_gene: TRBV6-1
len: 10
CDR3aa: ASRAGGGELF

j_gene: TRBJ2-7
v_gene: TRBV21-1
len: 11
CDR3aa: ASSRASFYEQY

j_gene: TRBJ1-2
v_gene: TRBV2
len: 9
CDR3aa: ATVRGYGYT

j_gene: TRBJ2-1
v_gene: TRBV28
len: 15
CDR3aa: ASRPKGGQGAYNEQF

j_gene: TRBJ1-1
v_gene: TRBV5-6
len: 11
CDR3aa: ASSQQGGTEAF

j_gene: TRBJ2-3
v_gene: TRBV5-1
len: 13
CDR3aa: ASSLEGARTDTQY